The rows below give T cell receptor beta chains drawn from one sample of a study of blood T cell repertoires in COVID-19. Profiled with immunoSEQ multiplex PCR; TCRdb holds only in-frame clones, not every one. Of over 150,000 clones detected, more than 60% appear once; the ten largest clones hold roughly an eighth. Sequenced sample: peripheral blood. The receptors originated from a woman between 45 and 65 years old with acute or convalescent COVID-19. Both conserved end residues are part of each CDR3. Each record gives: D gene, clone size, V gene, J gene, CDR3 protein, CDR3 DNA. The D gene is left open where the match is weak. Some rows mark clone size as missing; the rest say once, few, many or name a class of expanded clone.

TRBD2	.	TRBV19	TRBJ2-5	CASSIGEGETQYF	TGTGCCAGTAGTATAGGGGAGGGGGAGACCCAGTACTTC
TRBD2	few	TRBV24-1	TRBJ2-2	CATSEIGLAGADGELFF	TGTGCCACCAGTGAGATTGGCTTAGCGGGGGCGGACGGGGAGCTGTTTTTT
TRBD1	.	TRBV6-5	TRBJ1-1	CASSYGGGQGEAFF	TGTGCCAGCAGTTACGGGGGGGGACAGGGAGAAGCTTTCTTT
.	many	TRBV9	TRBJ2-5	CASSVSREETQYF	TGTGCCAGCAGCGTATCCAGGGAAGAGACCCAGTACTTC
.	.	TRBV27	TRBJ1-2	CASRTVNYGYTF	TGTGCCAGTCGGACAGTAAACTATGGCTACACCTTC
TRBD1	.	TRBV18	TRBJ1-5	CASSPRDRGPNQPQHF	TGTGCCAGCTCACCCCGGGACAGGGGCCCAAATCAGCCCCAGCATTTT
.	.	TRBV5-1	TRBJ2-7	CASSLSPAIAGEAYEQYF	TGCGCCAGCAGCTTGAGTCCCGCCATTGCCGGGGAGGCCTACGAGCAGTACTTC
TRBD2	.	TRBV28	TRBJ2-1	CASSTGTSGGAKWFDEQFF	TGTGCCAGCAGTACCGGGACTAGCGGGGGGGCCAAGTGGTTCGATGAGCAGTTCTTC
TRBD1	.	TRBV5-1	TRBJ2-7	CASSLEQGADEQYF	TGCGCCAGCAGCTTGGAACAGGGGGCGGACGAGCAGTACTTC
.	once	TRBV7-8	TRBJ2-2	CASSLLYGRREPGELFF	TGTGCCAGCAGCTTATTATACGGACGGAGGGAACCCGGGGAGCTGTTTTTT
TRBD2	.	TRBV10-2	TRBJ2-3	CASSLTSGRADTQYF	TGCGCCAGCAGTTTGACTAGCGGGAGGGCAGATACGCAGTATTTT
TRBD1	.	TRBV10-3	TRBJ2-5	CAISPSDREETQYF	TGTGCCATCAGCCCTTCAGACAGGGAAGAGACCCAGTACTTC
.	.	TRBV2	TRBJ1-1	CASSWTDEAFF	TGTGCCAGCAGTTGGACAGACGAAGCTTTCTTT
TRBD1	.	TRBV18	TRBJ2-1	CASSPNRGAYNEQFF	TGTGCCAGCTCACCCAACAGGGGCGCCTACAATGAGCAGTTCTTC
.	many	TRBV5-4	TRBJ2-1	CASSLRGSYNEQFF	TGTGCCAGCAGCTTGCGGGGTTCCTACAATGAGCAGTTCTTC
TRBD1	.	TRBV5-1	TRBJ1-2	CASSLTGTGDDYGYTF	TGCGCCAGCAGCCTTACCGGGACAGGGGATGATTATGGCTACACCTTC
.	.	TRBV6-1	TRBJ1-1	CASSDPSTEAFF	TGTGCCAGCAGTGATCCCTCCACTGAAGCTTTCTTT
.	.	TRBV5-1	TRBJ2-6	CASSSGRANVLTF	TGCGCCAGCAGCTCCGGGAGGGCCAACGTCCTGACTTTC
TRBD1	.	TRBV18	TRBJ2-4	CASSVRTGLAKNIQYF	TGTGCCAGCTCAGTCAGGACAGGGTTGGCCAAAAACATTCAGTACTTC
.	.	TRBV11-3	TRBJ1-3	CASSLGHHSGNTIYF	TGTGCCAGCAGCCTGGGACACCACTCTGGAAACACCATATATTTT
TRBD1	.	TRBV27	TRBJ1-2	CASRRTGGRGQGYTF	TGTGCCAGCAGAAGGACAGGGGGCAGGGGGCAGGGCTACACCTTC
.	.	TRBV18	TRBJ2-1	CASSPIGQSGFNEQFF	TGTGCCAGCTCACCAATAGGACAGAGTGGATTCAATGAGCAGTTCTTC
.	.	TRBV5-8	TRBJ2-2	CASSRLATGELFF	TGTGCCAGCAGCCGACTGGCTACCGGGGAGCTGTTTTTT
.	few	TRBV20-1	TRBJ2-7	CSAPGQYEQYF	TGCAGTGCACCGGGACAATATGAGCAGTACTTC
.	.	TRBV19	TRBJ1-3	CASSMRGAGNTIYF	TGTGCCAGTAGTATGCGGGGGGCTGGAAACACCATATATTTT
TRBD2	.	TRBV6-4	TRBJ2-1	CASTGLAGSNNEQFF	TGTGCCAGCACCGGACTAGCGGGGTCGAACAATGAGCAGTTCTTC
.	.	TRBV5-4	TRBJ2-5	CASSFGYGSGETQYF	TGTGCCAGCAGCTTTGGGTACGGGTCGGGGGAGACCCAGTACTTC
TRBD1	.	TRBV24-1	TRBJ2-3	CATSEPGTGVSQYF	TGTGCCACCAGTGAGCCCGGGACAGGGGTGTCGCAGTATTTT
.	.	TRBV19	TRBJ1-1	CASREDRMNTEAFF	TGTGCCAGTAGAGAGGACAGAATGAACACTGAAGCTTTCTTT
.	.	TRBV28	TRBJ2-7	CASTGRQGSPYEQYF	TGTGCCAGCACCGGAAGGCAGGGGAGCCCCTACGAGCAGTACTTC
.	.	TRBV7-8	TRBJ1-3	CASSLVGSSGNTIYF	TGTGCCAGCAGCTTAGTTGGCAGCTCTGGAAACACCATATATTTT
TRBD2	.	TRBV5-1	TRBJ2-2	CASVSGRASSGELFF	TGCGCCAGCGTTAGCGGGAGGGCCAGTTCCGGGGAGCTGTTTTTT
TRBD2	.	TRBV11-2	TRBJ2-7	CASSMYSGTVYYEQYF	TGTGCCAGCAGCATGTATAGCGGGACGGTGTACTACGAGCAGTACTTC
TRBD2	few	TRBV7-2	TRBJ2-1	CASSLAYGGRAGNEQFF	TGTGCCAGCAGCTTAGCGTACGGCGGGAGGGCAGGTAATGAGCAGTTCTTC
.	.	TRBV4-1	TRBJ1-1	CASSQDPGPGDTEAFF	TGCGCCAGCAGCCAAGACCCGGGACCGGGAGACACTGAAGCTTTCTTT
.	.	TRBV6-5	TRBJ1-2	CASFHRGTAGYGYTF	TGTGCCAGTTTCCATCGGGGTACCGCGGGCTATGGCTACACCTTC
TRBD1	.	TRBV5-6	TRBJ1-4	CASSLTGGNEKLFF	TGTGCCAGCAGCCTGACAGGGGGTAATGAAAAACTGTTTTTT
.	.	TRBV20-1	TRBJ1-1	CSARQQFEAFF	TGCAGTGCTAGACAACAGTTTGAAGCTTTCTTT
.	.	TRBV19	TRBJ1-2	CASTPAGPTFYGYTF	TGTGCCAGTACCCCAGCGGGGCCGACCTTCTATGGCTACACCTTC
.	.	TRBV6-5	TRBJ2-6	CASSIRSGANVLTF	TGTGCCAGCAGTATCCGCTCTGGGGCCAACGTCCTGACTTTC
.	.	TRBV7-6	TRBJ1-1	CASSSSQGWHTEAFF	TGTGCCAGCAGCTCGTCTCAGGGGTGGCACACTGAAGCTTTCTTT
TRBD2	.	TRBV27	TRBJ2-1	CASSSGGARYNEQFF	TGTGCCAGCAGTTCGGGAGGGGCCCGCTACAATGAGCAGTTCTTC
.	.	TRBV6-5	TRBJ1-1	CASSYSTRVNTEAFF	TGTGCCAGCAGTTACTCCACCCGGGTGAACACTGAAGCTTTCTTT
.	.	TRBV6-5	TRBJ2-7	CASSYSIGGGYEQYF	TGTGCCAGCAGTTACTCGATAGGGGGGGGCTACGAGCAGTACTTC
TRBD2	.	TRBV25-1	TRBJ2-3	CASTPTTGGGIDTQYF	TGTGCCAGCACCCCAACTACGGGGGGAGGAATAGATACGCAGTATTTT
TRBD2	few	TRBV7-6	TRBJ2-1	CASSLTGTRLNNEQFF	TGTGCCAGCAGCCTGACCGGGACTAGACTTAACAATGAGCAGTTCTTC
.	once	TRBV11-2	TRBJ1-1	CASSLARGLGTEAFF	TGTGCCAGCAGCTTAGCGCGGGGCCTGGGGACTGAAGCTTTCTTT
TRBD1	.	TRBV19	TRBJ2-7	CASSWTGRISYEQYF	TGTGCCAGTAGTTGGACAGGGCGTATCTCCTACGAGCAGTACTTC
TRBD1	.	TRBV30	TRBJ1-1	CAWRAGQGYTEAFF	TGTGCCTGGAGAGCAGGACAGGGGTACACTGAAGCTTTCTTT
TRBD2	.	TRBV4-1	TRBJ2-1	CASSQEWSGAEQFF	TGCGCCAGCAGCCAAGAGTGGAGCGGGGCCGAGCAGTTCTTC
TRBD1	.	TRBV15	TRBJ2-7	CATSRIDRGGSYEQYF	TGTGCCACCAGCAGAATAGACAGGGGGGGCTCCTACGAGCAGTACTTC
TRBD1	few	TRBV12-5	TRBJ1-5	CASGGGQGGYQPQHF	TGTGCTAGTGGTGGGGGACAGGGGGGTTATCAGCCCCAGCATTTT
.	once	TRBV28	TRBJ1-1	CASSRNTEAFF	TGTGCCAGCAGTCGTAACACTGAAGCTTTCTTT